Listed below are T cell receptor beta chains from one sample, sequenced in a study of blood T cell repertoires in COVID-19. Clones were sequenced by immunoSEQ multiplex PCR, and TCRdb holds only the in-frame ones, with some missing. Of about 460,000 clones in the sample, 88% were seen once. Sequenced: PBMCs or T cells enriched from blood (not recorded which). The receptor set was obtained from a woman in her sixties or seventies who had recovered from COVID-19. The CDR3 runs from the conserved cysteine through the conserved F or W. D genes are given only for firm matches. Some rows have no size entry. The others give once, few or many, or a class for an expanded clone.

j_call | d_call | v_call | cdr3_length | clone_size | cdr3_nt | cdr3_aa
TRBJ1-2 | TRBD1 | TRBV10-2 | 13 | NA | TGCGCCACCCTACTCGGGACAGGGGACGGCTACACCTTC | CATLLGTGDGYTF
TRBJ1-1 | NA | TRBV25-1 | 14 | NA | TGTGCCAGCAGTGAATATACCCGGGGCACTGAAGCTTTCTTT | CASSEYTRGTEAFF
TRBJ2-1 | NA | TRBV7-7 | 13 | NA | TGTGCCAGCAGCTTAGGGGCATACAATGAGCAGTTCTTC | CASSLGAYNEQFF
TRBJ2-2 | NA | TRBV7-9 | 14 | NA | TGTGCCAGCAGCTCCCGGGATAATGCGGGGGAGCTGTTTTTT | CASSSRDNAGELFF
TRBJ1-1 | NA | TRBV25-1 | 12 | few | TGTGCCAGCAGTGTCTCTTTAACTGAAGCTTTCTTT | CASSVSLTEAFF
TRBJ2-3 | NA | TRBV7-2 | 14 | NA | TGTGCCAGCAGCTTAGAGCACCCGCCAGATACGCAGTATTTT | CASSLEHPPDTQYF
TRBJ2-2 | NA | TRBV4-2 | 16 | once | TGTGCCAGCAGCCAACTTATTTTTTTTCCCACCGGGGAGCTGTTTTTT | CASSQLIFFPTGELFF
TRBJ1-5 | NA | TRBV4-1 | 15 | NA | TGCGCCAGCAGTCAAGTCGTGGCTCTTAATCAGCCCCAGCATTTT | CASSQVVALNQPQHF
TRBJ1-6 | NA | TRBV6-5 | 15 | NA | TGTGCCAGCAGTTACGGAGGGGTTGGGGGTTCACCCCTCCACTTT | CASSYGGVGGSPLHF
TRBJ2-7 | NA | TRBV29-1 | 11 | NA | TGCAGCGTGCGGGACGGCTACGAGCAGTACTTC | CSVRDGYEQYF
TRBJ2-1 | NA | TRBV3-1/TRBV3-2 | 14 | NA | TGTGCCAGCAGCCGGAGCGGAACCTACAATGAGCAGTTCTTC | CASSRSGTYNEQFF
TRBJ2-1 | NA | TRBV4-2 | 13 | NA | TGTGCCAGCAGCCAAGTACTAAACAATGAGCAGTTCTTC | CASSQVLNNEQFF
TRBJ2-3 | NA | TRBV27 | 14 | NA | TGTGCCAGCAGTTTACTCTACGGGACAGATACGCAGTATTTT | CASSLLYGTDTQYF
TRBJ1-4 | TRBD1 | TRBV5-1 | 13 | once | TGCGCCAGCAGACAGGGGGATAATGAAAAACTGTTTTTT | CASRQGDNEKLFF
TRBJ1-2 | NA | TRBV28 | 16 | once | TGTGCCAGCAGTCCACACTCCGGGGACTCCCAGTTAGGCTACACCTTC | CASSPHSGDSQLGYTF
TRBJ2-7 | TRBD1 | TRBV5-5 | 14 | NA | TGTGCCAGCAGCCTAAGACAGGGGCAGGACGAGCAGTACTTC | CASSLRQGQDEQYF
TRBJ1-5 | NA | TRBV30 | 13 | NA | TGTGCCTGGAGTGTAGGAGTCAATCAGCCCCAGCATTTT | CAWSVGVNQPQHF
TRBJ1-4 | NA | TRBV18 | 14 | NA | TGTGCCAGCTCACCTGGACAGCTTAATGAAAAACTGTTTTTT | CASSPGQLNEKLFF
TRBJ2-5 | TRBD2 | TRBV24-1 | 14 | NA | TGTGCCACCAGTGAGGTCGGGGGGGCAGAGACCCAGTACTTC | CATSEVGGAETQYF
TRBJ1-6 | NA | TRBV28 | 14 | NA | TGTGCCAGCAGCCCCCCCTCCAGGGGTTCACCCCTCCACTTT | CASSPPSRGSPLHF
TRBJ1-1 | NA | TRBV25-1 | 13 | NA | TGTGCCAGCAGTGATGCGGGAGGCAGCCTAGCTTTCTTT | CASSDAGGSLAFF
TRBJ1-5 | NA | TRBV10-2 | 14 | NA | TGCGCCACCCGCCAGGGTATCAGCAATCAGCCCCAGCATTTT | CATRQGISNQPQHF
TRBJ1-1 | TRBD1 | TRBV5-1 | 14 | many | TGCGCCAGCAGCTCGCAAATAGGGGACAGTGAAGCTTTCTTT | CASSSQIGDSEAFF
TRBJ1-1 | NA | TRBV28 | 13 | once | TGTGCCACCTCCAAGGGAGGAAGCACTGAAGCTTTCTTT | CATSKGGSTEAFF
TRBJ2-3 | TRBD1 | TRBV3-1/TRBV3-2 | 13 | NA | TGTGCCAGCAGCCGGACAGGGGGTGATACGCAGTATTTT | CASSRTGGDTQYF
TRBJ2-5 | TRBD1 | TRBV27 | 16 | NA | TGTGCCAGCAGTTTATACCAGGGGGCTCGTCAAGAGACCCAGTACTTC | CASSLYQGARQETQYF
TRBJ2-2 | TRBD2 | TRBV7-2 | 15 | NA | TGTGCCAGCAGCTTACTAGCGGAGAACACCGGGGAGCTGTTTTTT | CASSLLAENTGELFF
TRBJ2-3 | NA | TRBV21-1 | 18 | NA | TGTGCCAGCAGCAAAGGTGGGACCCCCGGGACAGACACAGATACGCAGTATTTT | CASSKGGTPGTDTDTQYF
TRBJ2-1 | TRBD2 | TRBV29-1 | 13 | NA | TGCAGCGCTTTGACTAGCCCCTACAATGAGCAGTTCTTC | CSALTSPYNEQFF
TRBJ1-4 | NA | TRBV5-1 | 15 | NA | TGCGCCAGCAGCTTGGTTGCGGGGGTTAATGAAAAACTGTTTTTT | CASSLVAGVNEKLFF
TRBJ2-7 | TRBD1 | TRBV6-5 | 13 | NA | TGTGCCAGCTCCTCACAGGGGACCTACGAGCAGTACTTC | CASSSQGTYEQYF
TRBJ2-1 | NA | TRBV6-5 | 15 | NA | TGTGCCAGCAGTAGAGACAGCAGGGATGTGTATGAGCAGTTCTTC | CASSRDSRDVYEQFF
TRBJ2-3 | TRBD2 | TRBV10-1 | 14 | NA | TGCGCCAGTTCCAGCGGGGGGAAGGGAGATACGCAGTATTTT | CASSSGGKGDTQYF
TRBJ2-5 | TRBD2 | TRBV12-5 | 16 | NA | TGTGCTAGTGGTTTGGTCGTAGCGGGGGTCCAAGAGACCCAGTACTTC | CASGLVVAGVQETQYF
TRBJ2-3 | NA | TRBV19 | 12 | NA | TGTGCCAGTAGCGCGTTACTCGAGACGCAGTATTTT | CASSALLETQYF
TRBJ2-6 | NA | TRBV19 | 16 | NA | TGTGCCAGTAGTAGGCCAGGTCACTCTGGGGCCAACGTCCTGACTTTC | CASSRPGHSGANVLTF
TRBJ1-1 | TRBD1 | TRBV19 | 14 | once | TGTGCCAGCCTCTGGACAGGCGGGTCGACTGAAGCTTTCTTT | CASLWTGGSTEAFF
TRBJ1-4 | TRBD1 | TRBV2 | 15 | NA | TGTGCCAGCAGTGGGGGGACAGGGGGCACGGAAAAACTGTTTTTT | CASSGGTGGTEKLFF
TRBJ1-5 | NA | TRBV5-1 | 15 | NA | TGCGCCAGCAGCTCCGTCCCGGGACAAAATCAGCCCCAGCATTTT | CASSSVPGQNQPQHF
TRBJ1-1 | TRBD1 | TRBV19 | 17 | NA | TGTGCCAGTAGGCCCCCTGGTCCGGGACAGGGCAGCACTGAAGCTTTCTTT | CASRPPGPGQGSTEAFF